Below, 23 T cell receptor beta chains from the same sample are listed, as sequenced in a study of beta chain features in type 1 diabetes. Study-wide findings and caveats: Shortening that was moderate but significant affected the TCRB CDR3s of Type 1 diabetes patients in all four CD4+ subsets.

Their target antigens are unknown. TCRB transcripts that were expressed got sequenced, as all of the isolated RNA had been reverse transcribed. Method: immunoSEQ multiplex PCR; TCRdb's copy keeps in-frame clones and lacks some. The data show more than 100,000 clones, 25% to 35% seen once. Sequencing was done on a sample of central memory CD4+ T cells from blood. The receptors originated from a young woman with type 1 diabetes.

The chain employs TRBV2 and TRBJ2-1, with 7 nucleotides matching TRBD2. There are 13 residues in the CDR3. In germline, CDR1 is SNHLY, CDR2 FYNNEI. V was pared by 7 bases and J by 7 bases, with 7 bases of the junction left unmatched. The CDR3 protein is CASKMRELNEQFF. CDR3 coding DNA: TGTGCCAGCAAGATGCGGGAGCTGAATGAGCAGTTCTTC.

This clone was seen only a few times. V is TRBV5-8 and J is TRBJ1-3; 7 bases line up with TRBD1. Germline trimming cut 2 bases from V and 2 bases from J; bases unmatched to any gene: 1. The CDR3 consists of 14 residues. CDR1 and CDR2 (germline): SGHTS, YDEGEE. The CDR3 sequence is CASSFTGAGNTIYF. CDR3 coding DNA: TGTGCCAGCAGCTTCACAGGGGCTGGAAACACCATATATTTT.

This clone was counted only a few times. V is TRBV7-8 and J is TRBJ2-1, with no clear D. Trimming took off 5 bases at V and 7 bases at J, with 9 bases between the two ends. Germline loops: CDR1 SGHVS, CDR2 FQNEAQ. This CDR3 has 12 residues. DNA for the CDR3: TGTGCCAGCAGCCCGTGGCCAAATGAGCAGTTCTTC. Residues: CASSPWPNEQFF.

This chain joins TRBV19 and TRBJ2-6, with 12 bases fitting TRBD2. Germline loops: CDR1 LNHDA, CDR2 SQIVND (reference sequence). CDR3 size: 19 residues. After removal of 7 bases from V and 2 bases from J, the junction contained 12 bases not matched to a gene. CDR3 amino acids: CASTPRLAGGVAGANVLTF. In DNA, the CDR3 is TGTGCCAGTACCCCCCGGCTAGCGGGAGGGGTTGCTGGGGCCAACGTCCTGACTTTC.

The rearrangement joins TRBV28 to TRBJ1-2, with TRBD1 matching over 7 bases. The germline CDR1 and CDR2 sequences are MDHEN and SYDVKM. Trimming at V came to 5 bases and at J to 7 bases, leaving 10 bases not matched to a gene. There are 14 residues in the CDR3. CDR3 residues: CASSPQGPPRGYTF. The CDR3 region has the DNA TGTGCCAGCAGTCCACAGGGGCCCCCGCGTGGCTACACCTTC.

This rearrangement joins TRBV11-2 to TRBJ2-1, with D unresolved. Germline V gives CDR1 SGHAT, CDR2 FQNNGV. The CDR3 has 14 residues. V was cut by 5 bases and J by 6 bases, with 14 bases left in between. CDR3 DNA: TGTGCCAGCAGCACCCCCCTAACTCCCAATGAGCAGTTCTTC. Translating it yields CASSTPLTPNEQFF.

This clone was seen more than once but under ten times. For the CDR3, the DNA is TGTGCCAGCATGGGGGACAGGGGTGGCTACGAGCAGTACGTC. Protein product: CASMGDRGGYEQYV. J is TRBJ2-7 and V is TRBV25-1; 10 bases are shared with TRBD1. Germline V gives CDR1 MGHDK, CDR2 SYGVNS. J gave up 3 bases and V 7 bases, and 6 bases lay outside the gene matches. The CDR3 spans 14 residues.

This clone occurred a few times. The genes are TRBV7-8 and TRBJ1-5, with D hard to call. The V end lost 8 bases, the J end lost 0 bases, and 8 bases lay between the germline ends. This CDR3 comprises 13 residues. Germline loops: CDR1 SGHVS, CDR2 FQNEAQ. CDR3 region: CASASYSNQPQHF. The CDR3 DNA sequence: TGTGCCAGCGCTAGTTATAGCAATCAGCCCCAGCATTTT.

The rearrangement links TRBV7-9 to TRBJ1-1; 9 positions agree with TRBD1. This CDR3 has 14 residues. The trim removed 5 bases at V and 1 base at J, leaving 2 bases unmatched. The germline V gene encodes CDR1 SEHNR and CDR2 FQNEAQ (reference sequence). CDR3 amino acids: CASSPTGGNTEAFF. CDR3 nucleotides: TGTGCCAGCAGCCCGACAGGGGGGAACACTGAAGCTTTCTTT.

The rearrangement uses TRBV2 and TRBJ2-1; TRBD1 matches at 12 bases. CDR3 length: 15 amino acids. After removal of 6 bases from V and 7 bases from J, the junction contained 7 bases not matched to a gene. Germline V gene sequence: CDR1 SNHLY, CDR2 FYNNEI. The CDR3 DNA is TGTGCCAGCAGCGAGGGACAGGGGGCGCGGAATGAGCAGTTCTTC. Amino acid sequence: CASSEGQGARNEQFF.

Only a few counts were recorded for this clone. The CDR3 DNA is TGTGCCAGCAGAGGAGGGACCCAGCATTTT. Its translation is CASRGGTQHF. This chain connects TRBV27 to TRBJ1-5; D uncertain. Germline loops: CDR1 MNHEY, CDR2 SMNVEV (reference sequence). The CDR3 is 10 amino acids. The germline V and J ends were trimmed by 6 bases and 11 bases, with 8 bases remaining between them.

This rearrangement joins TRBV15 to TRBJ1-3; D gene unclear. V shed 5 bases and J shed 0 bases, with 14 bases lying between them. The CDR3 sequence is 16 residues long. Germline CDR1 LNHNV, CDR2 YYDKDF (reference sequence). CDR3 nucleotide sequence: TGTGCCACCAGCCCGGGGTCTACTAACTCTGGAAACACCATATATTTT. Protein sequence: CATSPGSTNSGNTIYF.

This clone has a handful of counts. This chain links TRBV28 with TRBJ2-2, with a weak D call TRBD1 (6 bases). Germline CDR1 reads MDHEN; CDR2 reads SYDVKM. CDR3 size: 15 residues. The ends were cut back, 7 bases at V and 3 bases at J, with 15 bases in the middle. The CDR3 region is CASTHGGADTGELFF. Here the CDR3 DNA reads TGTGCCAGCACCCATGGGGGCGCGGACACCGGGGAGCTGTTTTTT.

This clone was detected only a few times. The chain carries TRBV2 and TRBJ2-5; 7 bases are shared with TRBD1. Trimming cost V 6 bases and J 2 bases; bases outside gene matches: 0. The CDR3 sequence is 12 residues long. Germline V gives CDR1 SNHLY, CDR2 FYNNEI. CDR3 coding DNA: TGTGCCAGCAGCAGGGGGCAAGAGACCCAGTACTTC. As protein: CASSRGQETQYF.

As DNA, the CDR3 is TGTGCCAGCAGTTACTCACTCGGGAGGGCCAGGAATGAGCAGTTCTTC. Translating it yields CASSYSLGRARNEQFF. The chain carries TRBV6-5 and TRBJ2-1, with TRBD2 matching over 8 bases. CDR1 and CDR2 from the germline V gene are MNHEY and SVGAGI. Trimming removed 0 bases from V and 7 bases from J; junction bases left unmatched: 8. The CDR3 consists of 16 residues.

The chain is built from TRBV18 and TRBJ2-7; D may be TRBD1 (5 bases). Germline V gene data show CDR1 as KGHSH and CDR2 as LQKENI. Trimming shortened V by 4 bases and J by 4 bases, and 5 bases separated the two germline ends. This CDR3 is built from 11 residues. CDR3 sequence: CASSQGYEQYV. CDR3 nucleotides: TGTGCCAGCTCACAGGGGTACGAGCAGTACGTC.

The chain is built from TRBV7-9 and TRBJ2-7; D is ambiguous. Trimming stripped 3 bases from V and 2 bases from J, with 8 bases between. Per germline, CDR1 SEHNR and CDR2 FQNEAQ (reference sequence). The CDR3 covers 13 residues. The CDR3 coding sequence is TGTGCCAGCAGCTTGCTGAACACCTACGAGCAGTACTTC. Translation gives CASSLLNTYEQYF.

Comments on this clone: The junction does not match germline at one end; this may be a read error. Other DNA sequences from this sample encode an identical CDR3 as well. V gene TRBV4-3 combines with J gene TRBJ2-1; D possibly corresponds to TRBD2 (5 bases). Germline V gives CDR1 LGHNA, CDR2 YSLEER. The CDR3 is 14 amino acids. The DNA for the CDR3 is TGCGCCAGCAGCCAAGGAGGGTCCTCCAATGAGCAGTTCTTC. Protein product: CASSQGGSSNEQFF.

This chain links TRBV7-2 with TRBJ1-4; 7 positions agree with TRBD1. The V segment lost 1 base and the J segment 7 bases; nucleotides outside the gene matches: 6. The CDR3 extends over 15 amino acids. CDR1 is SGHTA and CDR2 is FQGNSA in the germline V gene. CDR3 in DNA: TGTGCCAGCAGCTTAGGACAGGGTGTGAGTGAAAAACTGTTTTTT. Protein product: CASSLGQGVSEKLFF.

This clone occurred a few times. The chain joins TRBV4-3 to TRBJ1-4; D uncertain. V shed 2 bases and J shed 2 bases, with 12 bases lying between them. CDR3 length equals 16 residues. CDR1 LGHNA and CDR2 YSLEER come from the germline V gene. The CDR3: CASSQQVGGTNEKLFF. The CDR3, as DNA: TGCGCCAGCAGCCAACAGGTCGGAGGGACTAATGAAAAACTGTTTTTT.

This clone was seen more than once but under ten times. This chain's CDR3 is CASSLLDGTGKAFF. Written as DNA, the CDR3 is TGTGCCAGCAGTTTATTGGACGGGACAGGGAAAGCTTTCTTT. This chain connects TRBV27 to TRBJ1-1; 9 nucleotides agree with TRBD1. Germline values: CDR1 MNHEY, CDR2 SMNVEV (reference sequence). Trimming took 1 base from V and 9 from J; bases not matched to a gene: 6. The length of the CDR3 is 14 residues.

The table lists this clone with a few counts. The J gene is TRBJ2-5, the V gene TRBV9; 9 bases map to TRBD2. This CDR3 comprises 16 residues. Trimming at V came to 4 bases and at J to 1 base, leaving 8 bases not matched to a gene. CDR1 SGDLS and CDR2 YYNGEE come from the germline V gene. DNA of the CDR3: TGTGCCAGCAGCCCGGCGGGAGGGACTACCCAAGAGACCCAGTACTTC. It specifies CASSPAGGTTQETQYF.

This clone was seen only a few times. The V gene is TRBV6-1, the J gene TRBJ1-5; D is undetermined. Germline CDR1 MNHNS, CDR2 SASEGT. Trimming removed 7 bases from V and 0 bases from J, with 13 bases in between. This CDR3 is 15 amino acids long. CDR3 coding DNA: TGTGCCAGCATTGGGCAGCTCTATAGCAATCAGCCCCAGCATTTT. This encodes CASIGQLYSNQPQHF.